This TCR beta chain was captured by sequencing in a study of Graves' ophthalmopathy and Graves' hyperthyroidism. Findings and caveats of the study: Blood shared most expanded thyroid clonotypes above 0.001 frequency. For separating ophthalmopathy from stable hyperthyroidism, a 13-signature model gave less than 90% sensitivity and about 80% specificity.

The sample holds many counts of this clonotype. Its antigen is not identified. As the template, RNA transcripts were used to amplify TCR beta CDR3 regions. An opening RT-PCR round employed HTBI primers and preceded a second-round multiplex PCR. TCRdb redid the calling of the multiplex PCR reads with MiXCR, one entry per CDR3 protein. The sample lists hundreds of thousands of distinct CDR3 sequences, over 15% occurring once. CDR1 and CDR2 from the germline V gene are DFQATT and SNEGSKA (reference sequence). The CDR3 sequence is 15 residues long. V lost 6 bases to trimming and J lost 3 bases; unmatched junction nucleotides: 9. Hyperthyroidism cases were recent diagnoses of under 2 months' duration in people aged 18 to 65.

The gene calls are TRBV20-1 and TRBJ1-5; TRBD1 matches 9 bases. This sequence was found in a woman aged 18-30 years with stable Graves' hyperthyroidism. Sequencing was performed on peripheral blood. The CDR3 DNA follows: TGCAGTGCCGCTAGGACAGGGGCGACCAATCAGCCCCAGCATTTT. It codes for CSAARTGATNQPQHF.